These 27 T cell receptor beta chains were sequenced from one sample in a study of PD-1 blockade in classical Hodgkin lymphoma. Profiling relied on immunoSEQ multiplex PCR, and the TCRdb table lists in-frame clones only, not all of them. Among tens of thousands of clones listed, around 80% were seen once. As to time point: cycle 4 day 1 (C4D1), after less than seven weeks of nivolumab. All the patients suffered relapse after autologous stem cell transplantation, and brentuximab vedotin exposure differed. The sample in question was peripheral blood mononuclear cells (PBMCs), obtained before the fourth cycle of nivolumab. The source is a human donor with classical Hodgkin lymphoma.

There are a few counts of this clone. The chain recombines TRBV5-6 with TRBJ2-1; 11 nucleotides line up with TRBD2. The germline CDR1 and CDR2 sequences are SGHDT and YYEEEE. This CDR3 comprises 15 residues. With 0 bases clipped from V and 8 bases from J, the junction kept 4 bases outside the gene matches. The CDR3 here is CASSLVSGGADEQFF. In DNA form, the CDR3 reads TGTGCCAGCAGCTTGGTTAGCGGGGGGGCAGATGAGCAGTTCTTC.

The chain joins TRBV2 to TRBJ1-4; perhaps TRBD1 as D (5 bases). Germline V gene sequence: CDR1 SNHLY, CDR2 FYNNEI. V was trimmed by 3 bases and J by 4 bases, leaving 15 bases between them. This CDR3 has 16 amino acids. DNA for the CDR3: TGTGCCAGCAGTGATGGGTATGGGGCAGTTAATGAAAAACTGTTTTTT. This encodes CASSDGYGAVNEKLFF. Filled out from reference TRBV2 and TRBJ1-4, the complete variable domain reads EPEVTQTPSHQVTQMGQEVILRCVPISNHLYFYWYRQILGQKVEFLVSFYNNEISEKSEIFDDQFSVERPDGSNFTLKIRSTKLEDSAMYFCASSDGYGAVNEKLFFGSGTQLSVL.

This chain joins TRBV28 and TRBJ2-2; D gene unclear. The CDR3 extends over 14 amino acids. Trimming left V 1 base short and J 6 bases short, with 9 bases between. Looked up from germline, CDR1 is MDHEN and CDR2 is SYDVKM. CDR3 residues: CASSLSPEAGELFF. DNA of the CDR3: TGTGCCAGCAGTTTATCGCCAGAGGCCGGGGAGCTGTTTTTT.

The chain combines TRBV19 with TRBJ2-7; 10 bases match TRBD2. The CDR3 contains 15 residues. Germline loops: CDR1 LNHDA, CDR2 SQIVND (reference sequence). V gave up 1 base and J gave up 12 bases; unmatched junction bases: 12. The CDR3: CASSIVYGLAGALYF. CDR3 bases: TGTGCCAGTAGTATAGTATACGGTCTAGCGGGAGCGCTGTACTTC.

J is TRBJ2-7 and V is TRBV10-3; D may be TRBD2 (6 bases). The V gene lost 6 bases and the J gene lost 4 bases, with 13 bases spanning the gap. The CDR3 sequence is 13 residues long. Per the germline V gene, CDR1 is ENHRY and CDR2 is SYGVKD. CDR3 coding DNA: TGTGCCATCAGCAGCGGGTCGGGATACGAGCAGTACTTC. Translated: CAISSGSGYEQYF.

This chain links TRBV4-2 with TRBJ2-1; TRBD2 aligns across 8 bases. The germline V gene encodes CDR1 LGHNA and CDR2 YNFKEQ. There are 15 residues in the CDR3. V was clipped by 6 bases and J by 8 bases; unmatched bases: 12. The CDR3: CASSPYSGSGDEQFF. CDR3 nucleotides: TGTGCCAGCAGTCCCTACAGCGGGAGTGGCGATGAGCAGTTCTTC.

DNA for the CDR3: TGTGCCAGCAGCTTGGGATCACCCTACAATGAGCAGTTCTTC. Translated, it gives CASSLGSPYNEQFF. The chain combines TRBV7-7 with TRBJ2-1; the D is unclear. The CDR3 runs to 14 residues. The ends were cut back, 3 bases at V and 2 bases at J, with 8 bases in the middle. Germline CDR1 and CDR2: SSHAT and FNYEAQ (reference sequence).

The chain couples TRBV6-1 to TRBJ2-1; 10 bases agree with TRBD2. The CDR3 covers 16 residues. CDR1 is MNHNS and CDR2 is SASEGT in the germline V gene. V lost 2 bases and J lost 7; bases outside the gene matches: 8. The CDR3 reads CASSERSGGVKNEQFF. The CDR3 nucleotides are TGTGCCAGCAGTGAACGAAGCGGGGGGGTAAAGAATGAGCAGTTCTTC.

This clone has a single count. V and J are TRBV25-1 and TRBJ2-1; 7 bases agree with TRBD2. The V and J ends lost 5 bases and 15 bases, in that order; junction bases with no gene match: 16. The CDR3 covers 14 residues. Germline lookup yields CDR1 MGHDK and CDR2 SYGVNS. DNA of the CDR3: TGTGCCAGCAGTCCTCCGGGCGGGAGCCCTGGTGGGTTCTTC. Its translation is CASSPPGGSPGGFF.

CDR3 sequence: CASSKTGTREQYF. The CDR3 coding sequence is TGTGCCAGCAGTAAAACAGGTACCCGCGAGCAGTACTTC. The chain recombines TRBV6-5 with TRBJ2-7, with D perhaps matching TRBD1 (5 bases). V gave up 5 bases and J gave up 6 bases, with 14 bases separating them. The germline V gene encodes CDR1 MNHEY and CDR2 SVGAGI. This CDR3 has 13 amino acids.

The chain uses TRBV27 and TRBJ2-2; 8 bases align to TRBD1. With V trimmed by 4 bases and J by 6 bases, 7 bases remained unmatched. Looked up from germline, CDR1 is MNHEY and CDR2 is SMNVEV (reference sequence). CDR3 length: 15 residues. The CDR3 here is CASSSWTGLAGELFF. CDR3 nucleotides: TGTGCCAGCAGTTCGTGGACAGGGTTGGCCGGGGAGCTGTTTTTT.

The rearrangement joins TRBV5-8 to TRBJ2-6; D gene uncertain. In germline, CDR1 is SGHTS, CDR2 YDEGEE. V lost 0 bases and J lost 7, with 2 bases in between. CDR3 length: 12 amino acids. The CDR3, as DNA: TGTGCCAGCAGCTTGGTTGCCAACGTCCTGACTTTC. This gives the protein CASSLVANVLTF.

The J gene is TRBJ1-1, the V gene TRBV28, with D hard to call. The CDR3 runs 13 residues. Germline CDR1 and CDR2: MDHEN and SYDVKM. V was trimmed by 2 bases and J by 6 bases, leaving 10 bases between them. The DNA of the CDR3 is TGTGCCAGCAGTTTAGAGGTCCCCCCTGAAGCTTTCTTT. Its translation: CASSLEVPPEAFF.

This chain's CDR3 is CASGTLGGLGEQYF. For the CDR3, the DNA is TGTGCTAGTGGTACCCTAGGGGGCTTAGGGGAGCAGTACTTC. This sequence joins TRBV12-5 and TRBJ2-7; 7 bases align to TRBD1. This CDR3 contains 14 residues. Trimming cost V 5 bases and J 7 bases; bases outside gene matches: 11. Germline V CDR1 and CDR2: LGHNT, FRNRAP.

The J gene is TRBJ2-5, the V gene TRBV18; TRBD2 aligns across 8 bases. V was pared by 3 bases and J by 1 base, with 4 bases of the junction left unmatched. Germline V gives CDR1 KGHSH, CDR2 LQKENI. The CDR3 spans 15 residues. For the CDR3, the DNA is TGTGCCAGCTCACCTAGCGGGACTCTCCAAGAGACCCAGTACTTC. This gives the protein CASSPSGTLQETQYF.

This clone was picked up one time. The rearrangement joins TRBV14 to TRBJ2-5; D uncertain. The CDR3 length is 14 residues. V lost 1 base, J lost 5 bases, and 11 bases lay in between. Germline V gives CDR1 SGHDN, CDR2 FVKESK. The chain's CDR3 is CASSQVLGMETQYF. CDR3 bases: TGTGCCAGCAGCCAAGTACTGGGAATGGAGACCCAGTACTTC.

V usage is TRBV6-5 and J usage is TRBJ1-2, with TRBD1 as a possible D gene (5 bases). The CDR3 extends over 12 amino acids. The V gene's germline CDR1 is MNHEY and CDR2 SVGAGI. The V end lost 8 bases, the J end lost 1 base, and 8 bases lay between the germline ends. The CDR3 loop is CASARDNYGYTF. The CDR3 DNA reads as TGTGCCAGCGCCAGGGATAACTATGGCTACACCTTC.

The rearrangement uses TRBV13 and TRBJ1-3, with D tentatively TRBD1 (6 bases). With 1 base removed from V and 2 bases from J, the gap between germline ends came to 9 bases. CDR3 size: 15 residues. In germline, CDR1 is PRHDT, CDR2 FYEKMQ (reference sequence). CDR3 in DNA: TGTGCCAGCAGCTTAGAGGGGGAAACTGGAAACACCATATATTTT. Translating gives CASSLEGETGNTIYF. The variable domain in full, with the rest retrieved from reference TRBV13 and TRBJ1-3, is AAGVIQSPRHLIKEKRETATLKCYPIPRHDTVYWYQQGPGQDPQFLISFYEKMQSDKGSIPDRFSAQQFSDYHSELNMSSLELGDSALYFCASSLEGETGNTIYFGEGSWLTVV.

This clone occurred a few times. J is TRBJ2-7 and V is TRBV5-1, with D unclear. V gave up 0 bases and J gave up 0 bases, with 7 bases separating them. Per the germline V gene, CDR1 is SGHRS and CDR2 is YFSETQ. This CDR3 spans 14 amino acids. CDR3 protein: CASSLEGLSYEQYF. CDR3 nucleotides: TGCGCCAGCAGCTTGGAAGGGCTCTCCTACGAGCAGTACTTC.

This clone was seen a single time. This chain uses TRBV9 with TRBJ2-3; D remains unclear. The germline V gene encodes CDR1 SGDLS and CDR2 YYNGEE. Trimming cost V 0 bases and J 4 bases, with 18 bases left between them. The CDR3 has 17 amino acids. CDR3: CASSVVSASEAADTQYF. CDR3 DNA sequence: TGTGCCAGCAGCGTAGTCTCCGCAAGCGAGGCGGCAGATACGCAGTATTTT.

The chain couples TRBV7-2 to TRBJ1-1; possibly TRBD1 for D (5 bases). V was shortened by 7 bases and J by 8 bases, with 20 bases between the two germline ends. The V gene's germline CDR1 is SGHTA and CDR2 FQGNSA. CDR3 length: 14 amino acids. This CDR3 reads CASTTGGGAWEAFF. For the CDR3, the DNA is TGTGCCAGCACCACCGGGGGGGGTGCGTGGGAAGCTTTCTTT.

The V and J genes are TRBV2 and TRBJ2-2; the match to TRBD1 covers 9 bases. CDR3 length: 16 residues. V gave up 6 bases and J gave up 5 bases; unmatched junction bases: 10. CDR1 is SNHLY and CDR2 is FYNNEI in the germline V gene. The CDR3 nucleotides are TGTGCCAGCAGCGTCCGGGACAGGGCCTTAACCGGGGAGCTGTTTTTT. Translation: CASSVRDRALTGELFF.

The J gene is TRBJ1-2, the V gene TRBV7-9; 8 bases are a match to TRBD1. CDR1 and CDR2 from the germline V gene are SEHNR and FQNEAQ (reference sequence). The CDR3 is made up of 16 amino acids. The ends lost 5 bases at V and 8 bases at J; junction bases unmatched: 16. Here the CDR3 DNA reads TGTGCCAGCAGCCCCGACAGGGGAGGGGTCTTGGGCGGCTACACCTTC. Its translation: CASSPDRGGVLGGYTF.

The J gene is TRBJ2-7, the V gene TRBV18; D uncertain. V lost 2 bases and J 0 bases, leaving 11 bases between the germline ends. The CDR3 extends over 15 amino acids. Germline V gene data show CDR1 as KGHSH and CDR2 as LQKENI. CDR3 coding DNA: TGTGCCAGCTCACCAGGTCCAGCATCCTCCTACGAGCAGTACTTC. Translation: CASSPGPASSYEQYF. The complete variable domain, with remaining parts taken from reference TRBV18 and TRBJ2-7, reads NAGVMQNPRHLVRRRGQEARLRCSPMKGHSHVYWYRQLPEEGLKFMVYLQKENIIDESGMPKERFSAEFPKEGPSILRIQQVVRGDSAAYFCASSPGPASSYEQYFGPGTRLTVT.

The chain uses TRBV10-3 and TRBJ2-7; 8 nucleotides align to TRBD1. Germline CDR1 reads ENHRY; CDR2 reads SYGVKD. The V segment lost 7 bases and the J segment 5 bases; nucleotides outside the gene matches: 10. This CDR3 contains 14 residues. CDR3 loop: CAITADRGLDEQYF. The CDR3 coding sequence is TGTGCCATCACCGCAGACAGGGGCCTAGACGAGCAGTACTTC.

The V and J genes are TRBV10-3 and TRBJ1-1, with 8 bases matching TRBD1. J gave up 7 bases and V 3 bases, and 7 bases lay outside the gene matches. The CDR3 totals 14 residues. Germline V gene lookup returns CDR1 ENHRY and CDR2 SYGVKD. The DNA of the CDR3 is TGTGCCATCAGTGAACTGAACAGGGGGAATGAAGCTTTCTTT. It codes for CAISELNRGNEAFF.

This sequence joins TRBV2 and TRBJ2-7, with TRBD1 matching over 7 bases. CDR3 length: 12 residues. V shed 7 bases and J 3 bases; nucleotides not matched to a gene: 3. Germline values: CDR1 SNHLY, CDR2 FYNNEI. CDR3 sequence (DNA): TGTGCCAGCAAGGGGACAGTCTACGAGCAGTACTTC. It codes for CASKGTVYEQYF.